The 24 T cell receptor beta chains reported below all come from one sample, sequenced in a study of identical twins. TCRdb re-derived calls from the 5' RACE reads in MiXCR, one entry per CDR3 protein. The table has 150,000 or so distinct CDR3 sequences, 3% to 4% seen once. The sequenced sample was memory T cells sorted from blood. Receptor source: a man younger than 35 in good health.

This clonotype has a count of ten or more. This chain links TRBV20-1 with TRBJ2-3; D remains unclear. Per the germline V gene, CDR1 is DFQATT and CDR2 is SNEGSKA (reference sequence). This CDR3 region has 12 residues. Deletions cut 1 base from V and 6 bases from J, with 8 bases between. In DNA form, the CDR3 reads TGCAGTGCTAGAGCAGCGTCCGATACGCAGTATTTT. Translating gives CSARAASDTQYF.

This clonotype has just a few counts. The chain links TRBV7-6 to TRBJ2-3, with 10 bases aligning to TRBD2. The V gene end was trimmed by 1 base and the J gene end by 0 bases; junction bases not matched to a gene: 4. Germline values: CDR1 SGHVS, CDR2 FNYEAQ. The CDR3 is 17 residues long. DNA for the CDR3: TGTGCCAGCAGCTTAGGGCCGACTAGCGGGAGCACAGATACGCAGTATTTT. This gives the protein CASSLGPTSGSTDTQYF. Combining the CDR3 with reference TRBV7-6 and TRBJ2-3 gives the whole variable domain GAGVSQSPRYKVTKRGQDVALRCDPISGHVSLYWYRQALGQGPEFLTYFNYEAQQDKSGLPNDRFSAERPEGSISTLTIQRTEQRDSAMYRCASSLGPTSGSTDTQYFGPGTRLTVL.

This clonotype showed up many times. This chain links TRBV6-1 with TRBJ1-3; no definite D call. The CDR3 is made up of 14 amino acids. Looked up from germline, CDR1 is MNHNS and CDR2 is SASEGT. V dropped 1 base and J dropped 9 bases, with 13 bases sitting between them. The chain's CDR3 is CASSEEPIGGTIYF. The CDR3, as DNA: TGTGCCAGCAGTGAAGAACCGATTGGAGGCACCATATATTTT.

This clonotype came up a few times. V usage is TRBV18 and J usage is TRBJ1-1, with TRBD1 as a possible D gene (6 bases). Germline CDR1 KGHSH, CDR2 LQKENI. V lost 0 bases and J lost 5, with 19 bases in between. There are 17 residues in the CDR3. CDR3 in DNA: TGTGCCAGCTCACCACCGACAGGCGATGGGTATAATACTGAAGCTTTCTTT. It translates to CASSPPTGDGYNTEAFF.

This clonotype was counted many times. V is TRBV20-1 and J is TRBJ2-1, with 9 positions matching TRBD2. The CDR3 runs to 15 residues. Germline CDR1 reads DFQATT; CDR2 reads SNEGSKA (reference sequence). With V trimmed by 5 bases and J by 4 bases, 9 bases remained unmatched. The CDR3 spells CSAGLWAGGYNEQFF. In DNA, the CDR3 is TGCAGTGCTGGCCTCTGGGCGGGAGGGTACAATGAGCAGTTCTTC.

This clonotype was counted ten times or more. J is TRBJ1-2 and V is TRBV7-2, with D unclear. The germline V gene has CDR1 SGHTA and CDR2 FQGNSA. V was cut by 5 bases and J by 4 bases, with 14 bases left in between. There are 14 residues in the CDR3. The DNA of the CDR3 is TGTGCCAGCAGCCCAGAGATCGTCTCCTATGGCTACACCTTC. The encoded protein is CASSPEIVSYGYTF. The full variable domain, rest sourced from reference TRBV7-2 and TRBJ1-2, is GAGVSQSPSNKVTEKGKDVELRCDPISGHTALYWYRQSLGQGLEFLIYFQGNSAPDKSGLPSDRFSAERTGGSVSTLTIQRTQQEDSAVYLCASSPEIVSYGYTFGSGTRLTVV.

This clonotype was seen many times. CDR3 protein: CASSYPLAGGQNEQFF. For the CDR3, the DNA is TGTGCCAGCAGTTATCCACTAGCGGGAGGGCAAAATGAGCAGTTCTTC. The V and J genes are TRBV28 and TRBJ2-1, with TRBD2 matching 13 bases. From germline, CDR1 is MDHEN and CDR2 SYDVKM. The V gene end was trimmed by 4 bases and the J gene end by 7 bases; junction bases not matched to a gene: 7. There are 16 residues in the CDR3. The whole variable domain, remainder taken from reference TRBV28 and TRBJ2-1, is DVKVTQSSRYLVKRTGEKVFLECVQDMDHENMFWYRQDPGLGLRLIYFSYDVKMKEKGDIPEGYSVSREKKERFSLILESASTNQTSMYLCASSYPLAGGQNEQFFGPGTRLTVL.

In its sample, this clonotype was seen many times. The chain employs TRBV4-2 and TRBJ2-4, with a weak D call TRBD2 (5 bases). V lost 0 bases, J lost 8 bases, and 17 bases lay in between. The CDR3 consists of 16 residues. Per the germline V gene, CDR1 is LGHNA and CDR2 is YNFKEQ. The CDR3 region is CASSQENGILGHIQYF. In DNA, the CDR3 is TGTGCCAGCAGCCAAGAGAACGGGATCCTAGGTCACATTCAGTACTTC.

This clonotype was seen at least ten times. The J gene is TRBJ2-1, the V gene TRBV6-1; tentatively, D is TRBD1 or TRBD2 (5 bases each). The V and J ends lost 8 bases and 8 bases respectively, with 16 bases between them. The CDR3 runs 13 residues. Germline CDR1 MNHNS, CDR2 SASEGT. The CDR3, as DNA: TGTGCCAGCTCCGGGACCGTGGTGGATGAGCAGTTCTTC. It codes for CASSGTVVDEQFF.

V gene TRBV18 combines with J gene TRBJ1-3; D ambiguous. Trimming took 0 bases from V and 3 from J, leaving 3 bases between them. Germline V gene sequence: CDR1 KGHSH, CDR2 LQKENI. This CDR3 is 13 amino acids long. The CDR3 is CASSPPFGNTIYF. For the CDR3, the DNA is TGTGCCAGCTCACCACCGTTTGGAAACACCATATATTTT.

The chain employs TRBV10-3 and TRBJ1-1; 10 positions match TRBD1. This CDR3 spans 15 amino acids. V was clipped by 2 bases and J by 5 bases; unmatched bases: 5. The germline V gene encodes CDR1 ENHRY and CDR2 SYGVKD. For the CDR3, the DNA is TGTGCCATCAGTGAGAGGACAGGGGGGGATACTGAAGCTTTCTTT. As protein: CAISERTGGDTEAFF.

This clonotype showed up many times. V usage is TRBV6-5 and J usage is TRBJ2-1; unclear D gene. The CDR3 is made up of 11 amino acids. The V gene's germline CDR1 is MNHEY and CDR2 SVGAGI. V lost 7 bases and J lost 4, with 5 bases in between. Written as DNA, the CDR3 is TGTGCCAGCACGAGGTACAATGAGCAGTTCTTC. Amino acids: CASTRYNEQFF.

This clonotype was seen many times. This chain connects TRBV5-4 to TRBJ1-5; no reliable D call. Trimming took off 4 bases at V and 2 bases at J, with 10 bases between the two ends. The germline V gene has CDR1 SGHNT and CDR2 YYREEE (reference sequence). The CDR3 has 14 residues. The CDR3: CASSLNGGNQPQHF. The CDR3 nucleotides read TGTGCCAGCAGCCTCAACGGCGGCAATCAGCCCCAGCATTTT.

The sample holds many counts of this clonotype. V and J are TRBV11-1 and TRBJ2-5; D possibly corresponds to TRBD2 (6 bases). The CDR3 consists of 14 residues. CDR1 is SGHAT and CDR2 is FQDESV in the germline V gene (reference sequence). Trimming left V 6 bases short and J 1 base short, with 12 bases between. CDR3 in amino acids: CASRARDFQETQYF. The CDR3 bases are TGTGCCAGCAGAGCGAGGGACTTCCAAGAGACCCAGTACTTC.

There are many counts of this clonotype. The chain employs TRBV10-3 and TRBJ1-1; D not resolved. CDR3 size: 14 residues. Germline CDR1 is ENHRY and CDR2 is SYGVKD. V gave up 0 bases and J gave up 5 bases, with 10 bases separating them. This CDR3 is CAISESLRGTEAFF. The CDR3 region has the DNA TGTGCCATCAGTGAGTCACTCCGGGGAACTGAAGCTTTCTTT.

This clonotype was found many times. The chain is built from TRBV11-2 and TRBJ2-5; D ambiguous. Per germline, CDR1 SGHAT and CDR2 FQNNGV. Between the trimmed V and J ends, which lost 2 bases and 3 bases, there was a span of 4 bases. This CDR3 has 12 residues. CDR3 protein: CASSLPKETQYF. In DNA form, the CDR3 reads TGTGCCAGCAGCTTACCCAAAGAGACCCAGTACTTC.

This clonotype was observed many times. The chain couples TRBV1 to TRBJ2-2; the table assigns TRBD1, which was not confirmed against the DNA. TRBV1 is shown as a pseudogene. The CDR3 loop spans 14 amino acids. Written as DNA, the CDR3 is TGCACCACCCCCTCTTGGGCCGACACCGGGGAGCTGTTTTTT. Translated: CTTPSWADTGELFF.

This clonotype was seen ten or more times. The chain couples TRBV12-3 or TRBV12-4 to TRBJ2-5; D is ambiguous. CDR3 length equals 14 residues. V was pared by 6 bases and J by 5 bases, with 16 bases between. The CDR3 sequence is CASRLNVATETQYF. DNA for the CDR3: TGTGCCAGCAGACTAAACGTGGCCACCGAGACCCAGTACTTC.

In its sample, this clonotype was seen many times. V gene TRBV29-1 combines with J gene TRBJ1-3, with 7 bases that match TRBD1. CDR3 length equals 18 residues. CDR1 SQVTM and CDR2 ANQGSEA come from the germline V gene. V dropped 3 bases and J dropped 0; count of bases not matched to a gene: 14. The CDR3 DNA reads as TGCAGCGTTGATAGGGGACCTCGCAGGGGGATCTCTGGAAACACCATATATTTT. Translation: CSVDRGPRRGISGNTIYF.

The chain carries TRBV7-2 and TRBJ2-6; D is undetermined. V was shortened by 9 bases and J by 1 base, with 13 bases between the two germline ends. Germline lookup yields CDR1 SGHTA and CDR2 FQGNSA. CDR3 length equals 15 residues. This CDR3 reads CASTLHGSGANVLTF. The CDR3 DNA follows: TGTGCCAGTACTCTACATGGGTCTGGGGCCAACGTCCTGACTTTC.

This clonotype has ten or more counts. The rearrangement uses TRBV20-1 and TRBJ2-1; the D gene could be TRBD1 or TRBD2 (5 bases each). There are 15 residues in the CDR3. V lost 3 bases, J lost 7 bases, and 19 bases lay in between. Germline V gene lookup returns CDR1 DFQATT and CDR2 SNEGSKA (reference sequence). CDR3 region: CSARDPLGAGNEQFF. For the CDR3, the DNA is TGCAGTGCTAGGGACCCCTTGGGAGCAGGGAATGAGCAGTTCTTC.

This clonotype was observed many times. The rearrangement joins TRBV5-1 to TRBJ2-1; no clear D gene. The V and J ends lost 7 bases and 0 bases respectively, with 8 bases between them. The CDR3 is 13 amino acids. Germline V gene sequence: CDR1 SGHRS, CDR2 YFSETQ. The chain's CDR3 is CASADGSYNEQFF. For the CDR3, the DNA is TGCGCCAGCGCCGACGGCTCCTACAATGAGCAGTTCTTC.

This clonotype was seen many times. The chain has TRBV12-5 and TRBJ2-1; D call uncertain. This CDR3 is built from 13 residues. Germline lookup yields CDR1 LGHNT and CDR2 FRNRAP. Trimming removed 8 bases from V and 7 bases from J, with 15 bases in between. The CDR3 DNA is TGTGCTAGTTCCGGGCTGAAAGAAAATGAGCAGTTCTTC. The encoded protein is CASSGLKENEQFF.

This clonotype showed up many times. The junction and the germline gene differ at one end; a read error may be behind it. The chain is built from TRBV30 and TRBJ2-1; D gene uncertain. From germline, CDR1 is GTSNPN and CDR2 SVGIG (reference sequence). The CDR3 is 11 residues long. Here the CDR3 DNA reads TGTGCTTGGAGTGTAAAAGCCGAGCAGTTCTTC. Translation gives CAWSVKAEQFF.